The present T cell receptor (beta chain) was sequenced within a study of shared clonotypes between healthy human individuals. Points on this clone: The antigen remains unidentified.

As defined, naive CD8 cells were CD45RO-negative and positively selected for CCR7, with terminally differentiated effector memory CD45RA+ cells excluded. This was a deep-level run. Some clones are missing from TCRdb's copy, which holds only in-frame ones; the method was immunoSEQ multiplex PCR. The data contain under 600,000 clones, about 98% of them singletons. The CDR3 loop spans 15 amino acids. Germline loops: CDR1 SGHVS, CDR2 FQNEAQ. V lost 1 base and J lost 6, with 13 bases in between. General observations from the study: Generally, naive subsets came out with larger estimated richness than memory subsets. Few donors restricted represented genetic and exposure-history diversity.

The specimen was naive CD8+ T cells sorted from blood. The chain recombines TRBV7-8 with TRBJ2-1; tentatively, D is TRBD1 or TRBD2 (5 bases each). The clonotype comes from a man under 40 in good health. The CDR3 DNA is TGTGCCAGCAGCTTAGATGGGGGTTGGATCAATGAGCAGTTCTTC. Translated: CASSLDGGWINEQFF.